These T cell receptor beta chains were read from a single sample in a study of blood T cell repertoires in COVID-19. Here immunoSEQ multiplex PCR was the method, and the copy in TCRdb shows in-frame clones only, minus some. Among over 200,000 clones listed, over 75% were seen once. Material: peripheral blood. The receptors were gathered from a woman aged 45 to 65 with acute or convalescent COVID-19. The CDR3 runs from the conserved cysteine through the conserved F or W. A D gene is named only where the DNA matches it firmly. Size tells how often a clone was seen (once, few, many) or the class of an expanded clone, and some rows leave it out.

V gene	clone size	D gene	J gene	CDR3 DNA	CDR3 protein
TRBV25-1	NA	TRBD1	TRBJ1-6	TGTGCCAGCAGTGAATATCTCGACAGGGTTTCGAGTAATTCACCCCTCCACTTT	CASSEYLDRVSSNSPLHF
TRBV24-1	NA	TRBD2	TRBJ2-5	TGTGCCACCAGTGAGGGCGGGACTAGCGGACAAGAGACCCAGTACTTC	CATSEGGTSGQETQYF
TRBV11-1	once	TRBD1	TRBJ1-4	TGTGCCAGCAGCTCAGTGACAGGGGTACGAGAAAAACTGTTTTTT	CASSSVTGVREKLFF
TRBV5-5	NA	TRBD1	TRBJ1-5	TGTGCCAGCAGCTTGGCGGTTCGGGACAGGGGGGGTCAGCCCCAGCATTTT	CASSLAVRDRGGQPQHF
TRBV19	NA	TRBD2	TRBJ2-1	TGTGCCAGTAGCCCCGGGACTAGCGGGGGACACAATGAGCAGTTCTTC	CASSPGTSGGHNEQFF
TRBV6-6	NA	TRBD2	TRBJ2-7	TGTGCCAGCAGTCTACAAGCTGGGGCGGGAGCTAGCTACGAGCAGTACTTC	CASSLQAGAGASYEQYF
TRBV28	NA	NA	TRBJ2-1	TGTGCCAGCAGTTTAATAGCGGAGAGGGGAAATGAGCAGTTCTTC	CASSLIAERGNEQFF
TRBV11-2	once	NA	TRBJ2-1	TGTGCCAGCAGCTTATCATTATCAACGGTCGAGCAGTTCTTC	CASSLSLSTVEQFF
TRBV30	few	TRBD1	TRBJ1-1	TGTGCCTGGACTGGACAGGGGATTTTAGGAGCTTTCTTT	CAWTGQGILGAFF
TRBV11-2	once	NA	TRBJ1-4	TGTGCCAGCAGCAAGGGGATAACTAATGAAAAACTGTTTTTT	CASSKGITNEKLFF
TRBV18	NA	NA	TRBJ1-4	TGTGCCAGCTCACCCTCCGGGTCCCCCACTAATGAAAAACTGTTTTTT	CASSPSGSPTNEKLFF
TRBV19	NA	NA	TRBJ1-4	TGTGCCAGTAGTATCCGGGGGGCCGGGGAAAAACTGTTTTTT	CASSIRGAGEKLFF
TRBV27	NA	NA	TRBJ2-1	TGTGCCAGCAGTTTCCTCACGGAGAGTCTCTACAATGAGCAGTTCTTC	CASSFLTESLYNEQFF
TRBV16	NA	NA	TRBJ1-1	TGTGCCAGCAGCCAACCGGGACCGGGGGGCACTGAAGCTTTCTTT	CASSQPGPGGTEAFF
TRBV4-2	NA	NA	TRBJ1-1	TGTGCCAGCAACTATGGCCTGAACACTGAAGCTTTCTTT	CASNYGLNTEAFF
TRBV28	NA	NA	TRBJ2-2	TGTGCCAGCAGTCTCGCCGGGGAGCTGTTTTTT	CASSLAGELFF
TRBV27	NA	TRBD1	TRBJ2-7	TGTGCCAGCAGTTTGAACAGGGGGGTCTACGAGCAGTACTTC	CASSLNRGVYEQYF
TRBV6-2/TRBV6-3	NA	TRBD1	TRBJ1-1	TGTGCCAGCAGTTACCCGCGACAGGGATCCACTGAAGCTTTCTTT	CASSYPRQGSTEAFF
TRBV7-9	few	NA	TRBJ1-1	TGTGCCAGCAGCTTACCGATCCACAGGGACACTGAAGCTTTCTTT	CASSLPIHRDTEAFF
TRBV10-3	NA	NA	TRBJ2-5	TGTGCCATCCGTAAGGGGGACGAGACCCAGTACTTC	CAIRKGDETQYF
TRBV21-1	NA	NA	TRBJ2-1	TGTGCCAGCAGCAAAGGGGACATGCCTTTTACCAACAATGAGCAGTTCTTC	CASSKGDMPFTNNEQFF
TRBV18	NA	NA	TRBJ2-7	TGTGCCAGCTCACCACCTACTATCCAGCCCTACGAGCAGTACTTC	CASSPPTIQPYEQYF
TRBV27	NA	TRBD2	TRBJ2-3	TGTGCCAGCAGTTTGTTCCCCCTACTAGCGGGATGGACGCCAGATACGCAGTATTTT	CASSLFPLLAGWTPDTQYF
TRBV28	NA	TRBD2	TRBJ2-7	TGTGCCAGCAGTTATCCGGGACTAGCGGTATCCTACGAGCAGTACTTC	CASSYPGLAVSYEQYF
TRBV25-1	NA	NA	TRBJ2-6	TGTGCCAGCATCCGCTCTGGGGCCAACGTCCTGACTTTC	CASIRSGANVLTF
TRBV5-6	once	NA	TRBJ2-3	TGTGCCAGCAGTCAGTCAGGGGCGAAAGATACGCAGTATTTT	CASSQSGAKDTQYF
TRBV5-1	NA	TRBD1	TRBJ2-5	TGCGCCAGCAGCCAAGGACAGGGAGAGACCCAGTACTTC	CASSQGQGETQYF
TRBV24-1	NA	NA	TRBJ2-3	TGTGCCACCAGTGATTTGTTTGGGCTAGCAGGAGGGGAAGATACGCAGTATTTT	CATSDLFGLAGGEDTQYF
TRBV7-2	NA	TRBD2	TRBJ2-7	TGTGCCAGCAGCTTAGAGGGGACTAGCGGGATTTACGAGCAGTACTTC	CASSLEGTSGIYEQYF
TRBV29-1	few	NA	TRBJ1-1	TGCAGCGTTCACGGGGGGGTTGAAGCTTTCTTT	CSVHGGVEAFF
TRBV5-5	NA	TRBD1	TRBJ1-1	TGTGCCAGCAGCTTTCAGGGGGCTGTCATGAACACTGAAGCTTTCTTT	CASSFQGAVMNTEAFF
TRBV4-3	NA	NA	TRBJ1-2	TGCGCCAGCAGCCCGGGCCCGGGGTATCACTATGGCTACACCTTC	CASSPGPGYHYGYTF
TRBV12-5	NA	NA	TRBJ2-1	TGTGCTAGTGGTTTAGGGCAGGGCGATTACAATGAGCAGTTCTTC	CASGLGQGDYNEQFF
TRBV30	NA	TRBD2	TRBJ2-3	TGTGCCTGGAGTCTCCCTGAATATAGCGGGAGAATCGCAGATACGCAGTATTTT	CAWSLPEYSGRIADTQYF
TRBV10-2	NA	NA	TRBJ1-6	TGCGCCAGCAGCCACAGGGTTTCCTATAATTCACCCCTCCACTTT	CASSHRVSYNSPLHF
TRBV5-1	NA	TRBD2	TRBJ2-3	TGCGCCAGCACCTCCGCTAGCGGGAGTAAGACAGATACGCAGTATTTT	CASTSASGSKTDTQYF
TRBV5-4	NA	NA	TRBJ1-4	TGTGCCAGCAGCCCACGAGGAGGTGCTAATGAAAAACTGTTTTTT	CASSPRGGANEKLFF
TRBV28	NA	TRBD1	TRBJ1-1	TGTGCCAGCAGTCCTCGACAGGGGACGGTCGTGAACACTGAAGCTTTCTTT	CASSPRQGTVVNTEAFF
TRBV7-8	NA	TRBD1	TRBJ1-5	TGTGCCAGCAGCTTATTTAGGGTACAGGGGGCCGGTCAGCCCCAGCATTTT	CASSLFRVQGAGQPQHF
TRBV3-1/TRBV3-2	NA	TRBD2	TRBJ2-7	TGTGCCAGCAGCCGGCCGGGGACTAGCGGAGGGGGGTTCTACGAGCAGTACTTC	CASSRPGTSGGGFYEQYF